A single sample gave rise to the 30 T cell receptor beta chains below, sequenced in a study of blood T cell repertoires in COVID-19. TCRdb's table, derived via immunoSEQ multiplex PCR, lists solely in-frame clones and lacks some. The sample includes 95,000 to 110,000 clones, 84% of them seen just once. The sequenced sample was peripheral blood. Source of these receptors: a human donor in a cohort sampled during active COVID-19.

The CDR3 region is CASSQTGLGHPEAFF. Written as DNA, the CDR3 is TGTGCCAGCAGTCAAACAGGTTTGGGGCATCCTGAAGCTTTCTTT. The J gene is TRBJ1-1, the V gene TRBV5-4, with D perhaps matching TRBD1 (5 bases). The V end was cut by 5 bases, the J end by 6 bases, with 20 bases between. This CDR3 is 15 amino acids long. The germline V gene has CDR1 SGHNT and CDR2 YYREEE (reference sequence).

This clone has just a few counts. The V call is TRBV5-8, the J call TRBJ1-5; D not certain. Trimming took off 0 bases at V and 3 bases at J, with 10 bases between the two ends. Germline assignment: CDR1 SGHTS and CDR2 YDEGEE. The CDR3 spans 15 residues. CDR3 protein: CASSLERLINQPQHF. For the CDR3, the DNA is TGTGCCAGCAGCTTGGAGCGGCTGATCAATCAGCCCCAGCATTTT.

The CDR3 sequence: CASSPGGTYEQYV. In nucleotides, the CDR3 is TGTGCCAGCTCGCCGGGAGGTACCTACGAGCAGTACGTC. V gene TRBV18 combines with J gene TRBJ2-7; 7 bases map to TRBD2. V trimming: 6 bases; J trimming: 2 bases; junction bases outside the gene matches: 4. CDR3 length: 13 residues. CDR1 is KGHSH and CDR2 is LQKENI in the germline V gene.

CDR3 protein: CASSGTGVNEKLFF. As DNA, the CDR3 is TGTGCCAGCAGTGGTACAGGGGTAAATGAAAAACTGTTTTTT. The chain couples TRBV25-1 to TRBJ1-4; 7 bases agree with TRBD1. V trimming: 4 bases; J trimming: 5 bases; junction bases outside the gene matches: 4. Germline V gives CDR1 MGHDK, CDR2 SYGVNS. This CDR3 comprises 14 residues.

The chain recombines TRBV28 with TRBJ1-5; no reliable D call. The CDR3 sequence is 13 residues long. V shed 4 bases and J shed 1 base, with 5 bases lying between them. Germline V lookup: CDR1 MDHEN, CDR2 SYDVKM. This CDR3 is CASSSTSNQPQHF. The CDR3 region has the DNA TGTGCCAGCAGTTCGACAAGCAATCAGCCCCAGCATTTT. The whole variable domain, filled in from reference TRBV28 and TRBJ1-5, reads DVKVTQSSRYLVKRTGEKVFLECVQDMDHENMFWYRQDPGLGLRLIYFSYDVKMKEKGDIPEGYSVSREKKERFSLILESASTNQTSMYLCASSSTSNQPQHFGDGTRLSIL.

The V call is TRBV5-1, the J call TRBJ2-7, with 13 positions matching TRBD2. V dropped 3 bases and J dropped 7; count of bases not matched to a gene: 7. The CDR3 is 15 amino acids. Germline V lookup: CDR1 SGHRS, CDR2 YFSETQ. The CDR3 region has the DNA TGCGCCAGCAGCTCCGGACTAGCGGGAGAGGGTGAGCAGTACTTC. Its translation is CASSSGLAGEGEQYF. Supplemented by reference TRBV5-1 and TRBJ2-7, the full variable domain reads KAGVTQTPRYLIKTRGQQVTLSCSPISGHRSVSWYQQTPGQGLQFLFEYFSETQRNKGNFPGRFSGRQFSNSRSEMNVSTLELGDSALYLCASSSGLAGEGEQYFGPGTRLTVT.

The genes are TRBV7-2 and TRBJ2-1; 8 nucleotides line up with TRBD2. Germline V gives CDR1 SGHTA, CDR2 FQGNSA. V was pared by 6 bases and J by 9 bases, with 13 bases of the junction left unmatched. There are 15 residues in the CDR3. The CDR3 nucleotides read TGTGCCAGCAGACCAGCGGGAGTAAGGGAAAGTGAGCAGTTCTTC. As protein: CASRPAGVRESEQFF.

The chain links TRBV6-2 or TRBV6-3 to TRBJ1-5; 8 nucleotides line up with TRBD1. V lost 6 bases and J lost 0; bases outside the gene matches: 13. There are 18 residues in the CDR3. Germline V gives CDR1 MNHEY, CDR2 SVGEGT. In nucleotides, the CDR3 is TGTGCCAGCAGCAGGATACCAGGGACAGGTAATAGCAATCAGCCCCAGCATTTT. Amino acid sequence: CASSRIPGTGNSNQPQHF.

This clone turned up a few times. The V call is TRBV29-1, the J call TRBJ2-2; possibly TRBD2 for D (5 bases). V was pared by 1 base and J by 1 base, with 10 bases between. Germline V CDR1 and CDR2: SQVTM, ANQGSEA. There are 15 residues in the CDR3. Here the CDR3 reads CSVEVAGQNTGELFF. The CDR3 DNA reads TGCAGCGTTGAAGTGGCGGGTCAGAACACCGGGGAGCTGTTTTTT.

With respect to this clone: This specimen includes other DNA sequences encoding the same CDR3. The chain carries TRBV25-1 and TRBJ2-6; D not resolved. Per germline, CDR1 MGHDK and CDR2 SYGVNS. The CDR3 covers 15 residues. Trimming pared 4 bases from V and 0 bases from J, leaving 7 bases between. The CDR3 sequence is CASSVQSSGANVLTF. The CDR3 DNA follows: TGTGCCAGCAGTGTACAGAGCTCTGGGGCCAACGTCCTGACTTTC.

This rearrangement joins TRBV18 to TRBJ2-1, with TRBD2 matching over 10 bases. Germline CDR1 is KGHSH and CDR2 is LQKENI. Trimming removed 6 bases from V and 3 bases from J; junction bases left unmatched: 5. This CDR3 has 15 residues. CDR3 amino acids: CASSELAGNYNEQFF. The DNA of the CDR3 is TGTGCCAGCTCCGAACTAGCGGGGAACTACAATGAGCAGTTCTTC.

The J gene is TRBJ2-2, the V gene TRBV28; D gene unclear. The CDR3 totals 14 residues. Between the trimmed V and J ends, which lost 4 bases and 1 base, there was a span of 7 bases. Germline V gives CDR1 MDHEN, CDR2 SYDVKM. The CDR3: CASSYPVNTGELFF. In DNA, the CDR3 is TGTGCCAGCAGTTATCCCGTGAACACCGGGGAGCTGTTTTTT. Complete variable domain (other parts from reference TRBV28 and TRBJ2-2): DVKVTQSSRYLVKRTGEKVFLECVQDMDHENMFWYRQDPGLGLRLIYFSYDVKMKEKGDIPEGYSVSREKKERFSLILESASTNQTSMYLCASSYPVNTGELFFGEGSRLTVL.

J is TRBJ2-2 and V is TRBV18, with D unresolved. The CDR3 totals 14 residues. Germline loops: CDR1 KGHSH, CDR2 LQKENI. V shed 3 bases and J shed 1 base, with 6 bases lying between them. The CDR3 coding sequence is TGTGCCAGCTCACCCGCCGGGAACACCGGGGAGCTGTTTTTT. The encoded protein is CASSPAGNTGELFF.

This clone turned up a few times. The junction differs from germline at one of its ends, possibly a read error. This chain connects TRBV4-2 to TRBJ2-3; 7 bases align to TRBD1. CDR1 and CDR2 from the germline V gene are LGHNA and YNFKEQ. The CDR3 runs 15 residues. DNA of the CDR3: TGTGCCAGCAGACAAGACAGGGCGAATACAGATACGCAGTATTTT. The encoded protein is CASRQDRANTDTQYF.

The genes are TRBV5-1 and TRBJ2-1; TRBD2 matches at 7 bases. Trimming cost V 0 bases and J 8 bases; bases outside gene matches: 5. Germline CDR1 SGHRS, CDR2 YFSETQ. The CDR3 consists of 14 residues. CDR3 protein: CASSLGAGYDEQFF. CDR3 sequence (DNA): TGCGCCAGCAGCTTGGGAGCGGGGTACGATGAGCAGTTCTTC.

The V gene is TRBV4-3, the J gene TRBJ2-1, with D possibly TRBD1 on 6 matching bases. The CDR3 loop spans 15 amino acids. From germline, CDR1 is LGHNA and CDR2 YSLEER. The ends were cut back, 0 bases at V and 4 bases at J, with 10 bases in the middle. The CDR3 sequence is CASSQDRTEYNEQFF. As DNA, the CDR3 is TGCGCCAGCAGCCAAGATCGGACAGAATACAATGAGCAGTTCTTC.

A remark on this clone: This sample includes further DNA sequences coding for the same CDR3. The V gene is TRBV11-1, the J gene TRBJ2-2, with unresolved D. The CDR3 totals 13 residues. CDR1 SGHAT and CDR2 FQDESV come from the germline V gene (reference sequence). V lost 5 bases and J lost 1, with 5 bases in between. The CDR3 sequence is CASSLLNTGELFF. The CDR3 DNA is TGTGCCAGCAGCCTCCTGAACACCGGGGAGCTGTTTTTT.

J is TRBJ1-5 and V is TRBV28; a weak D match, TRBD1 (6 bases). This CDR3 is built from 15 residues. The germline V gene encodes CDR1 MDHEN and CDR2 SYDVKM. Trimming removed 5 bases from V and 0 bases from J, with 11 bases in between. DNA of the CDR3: TGTGCCAGCAGTGCCCACAGGGTTAGCAATCAGCCCCAGCATTTT. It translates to CASSAHRVSNQPQHF.

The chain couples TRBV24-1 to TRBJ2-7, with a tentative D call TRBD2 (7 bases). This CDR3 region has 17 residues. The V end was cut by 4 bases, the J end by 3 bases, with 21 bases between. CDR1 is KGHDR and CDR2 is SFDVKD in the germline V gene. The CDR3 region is CATSDLSRLGGLYEQYV. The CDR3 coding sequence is TGTGCCACCAGTGACCTGTCTAGGCTGGGGGGGCTCTACGAGCAGTACGTC.

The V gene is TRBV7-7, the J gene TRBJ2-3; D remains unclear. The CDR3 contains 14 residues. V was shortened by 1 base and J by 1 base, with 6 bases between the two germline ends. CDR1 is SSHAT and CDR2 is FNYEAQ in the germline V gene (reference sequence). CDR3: CASSLGLGTDTQYF. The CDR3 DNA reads TGTGCCAGCAGCTTAGGTCTAGGCACAGATACGCAGTATTTT.

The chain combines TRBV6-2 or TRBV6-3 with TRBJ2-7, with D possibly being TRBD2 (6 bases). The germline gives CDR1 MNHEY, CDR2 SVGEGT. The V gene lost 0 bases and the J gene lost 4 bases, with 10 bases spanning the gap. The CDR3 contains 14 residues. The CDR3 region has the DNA TGTGCCAGCAGTTACTCGATGGGGAGGTACGAGCAGTACGTC. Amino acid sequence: CASSYSMGRYEQYV.

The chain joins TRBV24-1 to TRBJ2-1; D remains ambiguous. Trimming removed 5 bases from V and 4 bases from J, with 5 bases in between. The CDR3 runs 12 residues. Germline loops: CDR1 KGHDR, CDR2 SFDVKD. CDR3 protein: CATSVAYNEQFF. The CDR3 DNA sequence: TGTGCCACCAGTGTTGCGTACAATGAGCAGTTCTTC.

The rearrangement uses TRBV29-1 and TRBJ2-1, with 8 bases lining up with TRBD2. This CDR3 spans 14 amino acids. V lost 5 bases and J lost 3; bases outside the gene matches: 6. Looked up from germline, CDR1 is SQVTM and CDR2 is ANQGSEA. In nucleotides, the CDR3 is TGCAGCGTTCTTAGGCTAGCGGGCTACAATGAGCAGTTCTTC. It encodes CSVLRLAGYNEQFF.

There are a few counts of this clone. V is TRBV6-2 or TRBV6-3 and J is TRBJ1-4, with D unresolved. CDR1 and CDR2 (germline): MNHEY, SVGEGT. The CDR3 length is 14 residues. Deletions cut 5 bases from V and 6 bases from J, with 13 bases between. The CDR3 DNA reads TGTGCCAGCAGTCAGGAACAGCCACATGAAAAACTGTTTTTT. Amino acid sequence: CASSQEQPHEKLFF.

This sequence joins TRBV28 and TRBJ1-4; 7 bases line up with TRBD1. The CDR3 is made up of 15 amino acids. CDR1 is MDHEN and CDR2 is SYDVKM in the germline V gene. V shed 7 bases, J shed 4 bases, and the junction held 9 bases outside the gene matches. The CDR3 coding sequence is TGTGCCAGCAACAAGAGGGGGCACAGTAATGAAAAACTGTTTTTT. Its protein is CASNKRGHSNEKLFF.

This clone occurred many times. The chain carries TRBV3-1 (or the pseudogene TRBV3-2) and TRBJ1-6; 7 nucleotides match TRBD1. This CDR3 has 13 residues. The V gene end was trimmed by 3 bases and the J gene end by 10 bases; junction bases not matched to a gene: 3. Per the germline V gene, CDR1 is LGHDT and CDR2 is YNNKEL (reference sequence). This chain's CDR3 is CASSHDRDSPLHF. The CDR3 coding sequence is TGTGCCAGCAGCCACGACAGGGACTCACCCCTCCACTTT.

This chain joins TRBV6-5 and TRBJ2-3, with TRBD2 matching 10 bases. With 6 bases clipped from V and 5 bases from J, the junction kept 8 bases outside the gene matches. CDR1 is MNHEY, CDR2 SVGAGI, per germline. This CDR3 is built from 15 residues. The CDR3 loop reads CASRSRLAGRDTQYF. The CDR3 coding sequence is TGTGCCAGCAGGTCCCGACTAGCGGGTAGAGATACGCAGTATTTT.

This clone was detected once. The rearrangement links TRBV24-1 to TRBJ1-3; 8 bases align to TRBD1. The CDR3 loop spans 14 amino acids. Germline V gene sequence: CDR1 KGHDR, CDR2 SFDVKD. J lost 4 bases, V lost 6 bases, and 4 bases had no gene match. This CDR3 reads CATSPQGDGNTIYF. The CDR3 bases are TGTGCCACCAGTCCACAGGGGGACGGAAACACCATATATTTT.

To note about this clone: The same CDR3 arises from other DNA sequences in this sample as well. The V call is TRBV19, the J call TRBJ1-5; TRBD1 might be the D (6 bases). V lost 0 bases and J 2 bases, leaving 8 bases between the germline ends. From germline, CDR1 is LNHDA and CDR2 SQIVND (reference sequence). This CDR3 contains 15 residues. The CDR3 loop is CASSIDRQGNQPQHF. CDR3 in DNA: TGTGCCAGTAGTATAGACAGACAGGGCAATCAGCCCCAGCATTTT.

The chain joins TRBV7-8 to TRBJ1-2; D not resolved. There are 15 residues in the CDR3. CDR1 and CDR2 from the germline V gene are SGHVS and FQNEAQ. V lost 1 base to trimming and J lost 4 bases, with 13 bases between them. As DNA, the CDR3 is TGTGCCAGCAGCTTAGGCACCCTCGAGGGCTATGGCTACACCTTC. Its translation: CASSLGTLEGYGYTF.